This T cell receptor (beta chain) is from a study of blood T cell repertoires in COVID-19. Study details: COVID-19 samples from acute and convalescent phases originated in the United States, Italy and Spain. In each case, the material was cDNA or gDNA derived from T cells, B-cell-depleted T cells, or PBMCs.

How the authors handled the data: For nucleated cells, counts were estimated from reference gene primer amplification. The table came from immunoSEQ multiplex PCR; TCRdb's copy has only in-frame clones and leaves some out. That table is the source of V, J and clone size, and D and trimming were worked out from the DNA. Among about 200,000 clones, 75% to 90% were seen once, and the ten largest hold 7% to 10%. Trimming stripped 4 bases from V and 2 bases from J, with 7 bases between. CDR3 size: 13 residues. Germline CDR1 and CDR2: SGHRS and YFSETQ. The gene calls are TRBV5-1 and TRBJ1-5; D uncertain. This TCR derives from a woman of 80 years or more with COVID-19, enrolled during active disease. Specimen: peripheral blood. CDR3 amino acids: CASSAGGNQPQHF. For the CDR3, the DNA is TGCGCCAGCAGCGCTGGAGGCAATCAGCCCCAGCATTTT.